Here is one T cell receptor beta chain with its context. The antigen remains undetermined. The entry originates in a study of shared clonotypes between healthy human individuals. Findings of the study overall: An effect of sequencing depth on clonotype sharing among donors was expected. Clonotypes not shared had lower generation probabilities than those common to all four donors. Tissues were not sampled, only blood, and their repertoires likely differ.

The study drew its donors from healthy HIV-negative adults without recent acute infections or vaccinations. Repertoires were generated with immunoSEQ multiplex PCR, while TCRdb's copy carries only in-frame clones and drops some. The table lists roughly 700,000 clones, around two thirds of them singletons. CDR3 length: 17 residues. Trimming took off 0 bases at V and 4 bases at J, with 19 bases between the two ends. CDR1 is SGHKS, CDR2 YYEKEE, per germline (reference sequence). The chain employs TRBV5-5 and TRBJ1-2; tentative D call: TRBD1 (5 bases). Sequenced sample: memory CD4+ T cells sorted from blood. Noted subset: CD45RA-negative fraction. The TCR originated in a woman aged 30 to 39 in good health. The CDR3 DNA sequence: TGTGCCAGCAGCTTGGAATCGTGGAGTTTCGGGGGCTATGGCTACACCTTC. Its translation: CASSLESWSFGGYGYTF.